The 9 T cell receptor beta chains reported below all come from one sample, sequenced in a study of neoadjuvant nivolumab and ipilimumab in lung cancer. Assay used: immunoSEQ multiplex PCR; TCRdb lists only in-frame clones, some missing. The sample shows tens of thousands of clones, around 80% of them seen only once. Here the sequenced sample was peripheral blood, taken before neoadjuvant nivolumab, alone or with ipilimumab. The source is an adult with non-small cell lung cancer.

The gene calls are TRBV5-1 and TRBJ2-3; 7 bases map to TRBD1. The CDR3 has 15 residues. The V gene's germline CDR1 is SGHRS and CDR2 YFSETQ. V was pared by 4 bases and J by 4 bases, with 9 bases of the junction left unmatched. The CDR3 nucleotides read TGCGCCAGCAGCCTCGGGACAGACCTGGCAGATACGCAGTATTTT. Translation gives CASSLGTDLADTQYF.

The CDR3 spells CASSSTGIGTEAFF. In nucleotides, the CDR3 is TGTGCCAGCAGCTCGACAGGGATTGGCACTGAAGCTTTCTTT. The chain employs TRBV7-3 and TRBJ1-1; TRBD1 agrees at 7 bases. This CDR3 has 14 amino acids. With 4 bases clipped from V and 4 bases from J, the junction kept 6 bases outside the gene matches. The germline V gene encodes CDR1 SGHTA and CDR2 FQGTGA.

Only a few counts were recorded for this clone. The CDR3 loop is CASSGQGKGTEAFF. The CDR3 region has the DNA TGTGCCAGCAGTGGACAGGGGAAGGGCACTGAAGCTTTCTTT. This rearrangement joins TRBV2 to TRBJ1-1; 8 nucleotides align to TRBD1. V shed 4 bases, J shed 4 bases, and the junction held 5 bases outside the gene matches. The CDR3 is made up of 14 amino acids. The V gene's germline CDR1 is SNHLY and CDR2 FYNNEI.

CDR3 residues: CASSLSTGKGPYEQYF. CDR3 nucleotides: TGTGCCAGCAGCTTGTCAACAGGGAAGGGGCCCTACGAGCAGTACTTC. The rearrangement uses TRBV7-2 and TRBJ2-7, with D tentatively TRBD1 (6 bases). Germline values: CDR1 SGHTA, CDR2 FQGNSA. The CDR3 covers 16 residues. V was shortened by 3 bases and J by 2 bases, with 17 bases between the two germline ends. Full variable domain (missing parts from reference TRBV7-2 and TRBJ2-7): GAGVSQSPSNKVTEKGKDVELRCDPISGHTALYWYRQSLGQGLEFLIYFQGNSAPDKSGLPSDRFSAERTGGSVSTLTIQRTQQEDSAVYLCASSLSTGKGPYEQYFGPGTRLTVT.

The chain has TRBV27 and TRBJ1-3, with 9 bases lining up with TRBD1. This CDR3 is 13 amino acids long. With V trimmed by 4 bases and J by 8 bases, 3 bases remained unmatched. CDR1 is MNHEY and CDR2 is SMNVEV in the germline V gene (reference sequence). The CDR3 nucleotides read TGTGCCAGCAGTTGGCGACAGGGGGACACCATATATTTT. As protein: CASSWRQGDTIYF.

The V call is TRBV19, the J call TRBJ1-5; 7 bases fit TRBD1. Germline V lookup: CDR1 LNHDA, CDR2 SQIVND (reference sequence). V shed 5 bases and J 1 base; nucleotides not matched to a gene: 8. The CDR3 loop spans 16 amino acids. CDR3 in amino acids: CASSRQTGLSNQPQHF. The CDR3 DNA follows: TGTGCCAGTAGTCGCCAGACAGGGTTGAGCAATCAGCCCCAGCATTTT.

The chain joins TRBV4-2 to TRBJ1-1; 10 nucleotides agree with TRBD1. The CDR3 runs 19 residues. Germline V gives CDR1 LGHNA, CDR2 YNFKEQ. Trimming at V came to 3 bases and at J to 4 bases, leaving 17 bases not matched to a gene. For the CDR3, the DNA is TGTGCCAGCAGCCATGGTTACACCGGGACAGGGGATGAGGGCACTGAAGCTTTCTTT. It is translated as CASSHGYTGTGDEGTEAFF.

This clone was seen just once. The chain employs TRBV7-3 and TRBJ2-5, with 10 bases fitting TRBD1. Germline V CDR1 and CDR2: SGHTA, FQGTGA. The CDR3 sequence is 13 residues long. The junction had 1 base not matched to a gene; V was cut back by 2 bases and J by 7 bases. CDR3 region: CASSLGQGVTQYF. As DNA, the CDR3 is TGTGCCAGCAGCTTAGGACAGGGGGTGACCCAGTACTTC.

This clone was seen a handful of times. V gene TRBV10-3 combines with J gene TRBJ1-4; no definite D call. The CDR3 covers 14 residues. Trimming removed 2 bases from V and 7 bases from J, with 11 bases in between. The germline gives CDR1 ENHRY, CDR2 SYGVKD. The CDR3 DNA reads as TGTGCCATCAGTGAGGCAGGAGGAGGTGAAAAACTGTTTTTT. It yields the protein CAISEAGGGEKLFF.